A selection of T cell receptor beta chains follows, all from one sample in a study of vaccination effects on CD4 cells after COVID-19. These receptors lack a known antigen. Sequenced by immunoSEQ multiplex PCR; TCRdb stores in-frame clones only, minus some. Of about 79,000 clones listed, about 74% are singletons. Sample: CD4+ T cells from PBMCs cultured with HCoV-229E spike peptides, taken before COVID-19 vaccination. The source is a human donor who received a COVID-19 vaccine. CDR3s include the opening cysteine and the closing phenylalanine or tryptophan. Each record gives: V gene, J gene, D gene, clone size, CDR3 protein. A D gene is named only where the DNA matches it firmly. Clone size is given for some rows only: seen once, a few or many times, or a class if the clone is expanded.

>TRBV30|TRBJ2-1|TRBD1|NA
CAWDPGQGPSKQFF
>TRBV7-9|TRBJ1-2|NA|NA
CASSLSGGYTF
>TRBV5-1|TRBJ1-1|NA|NA
CASSLDGGGTNTEAFF
>TRBV3-1/TRBV3-2|TRBJ2-4|TRBD2|NA
CASSHSGGAKNIQYF
>TRBV9|TRBJ2-2|TRBD2|NA
CASSVAGGNTGELFF
>TRBV3-1/TRBV3-2|TRBJ2-5|NA|NA
CASNRARETQYF
>TRBV7-2|TRBJ2-5|TRBD2|NA
CASSLRAGGRETQYF
>TRBV18|TRBJ1-2|NA|few
CASSPTTGRPYTF
>TRBV2|TRBJ1-6|NA|NA
CASSDARVGSPLHF
>TRBV5-1|TRBJ1-1|NA|few
CASSDTSGNTEAFF
>TRBV11-2|TRBJ2-1|NA|NA
CASSLFLPAYNEQFF
>TRBV24-1|TRBJ2-5|TRBD1|NA
CATSKPGQQETQYF
>TRBV19|TRBJ2-5|TRBD1|NA
CASGTGGYGETQYF
>TRBV5-8|TRBJ2-5|TRBD2|NA
CASPTGLAGGPTQETQYF
>TRBV5-8|TRBJ1-3|TRBD1|NA
CASSWDRGLNTIYF
>TRBV18|TRBJ2-1|NA|NA
CASSGPYNEQFF
>TRBV19|TRBJ1-2|NA|NA
CASSPPGGAGYGYTF
>TRBV15|TRBJ1-1|TRBD1|few
CATSKFGTGGRTEAFF
>TRBV11-2|TRBJ2-5|NA|NA
CASSRNPGREKETQYF
>TRBV18|TRBJ1-5|NA|NA
CASSRSQNQPQHF
>TRBV24-1|TRBJ2-6|TRBD2|NA
CATSDPIGGGAGANVLTF
>TRBV11-2|TRBJ2-3|NA|once
CASSARWGSGTDTQYF
>TRBV28|TRBJ2-2|NA|NA
CASSDSRTNTGELFF
>TRBV7-9|TRBJ1-2|NA|NA
CASSRRENGYTF
>TRBV5-6|TRBJ1-1|TRBD1|once
CASSFGQDYFRDTEAFF